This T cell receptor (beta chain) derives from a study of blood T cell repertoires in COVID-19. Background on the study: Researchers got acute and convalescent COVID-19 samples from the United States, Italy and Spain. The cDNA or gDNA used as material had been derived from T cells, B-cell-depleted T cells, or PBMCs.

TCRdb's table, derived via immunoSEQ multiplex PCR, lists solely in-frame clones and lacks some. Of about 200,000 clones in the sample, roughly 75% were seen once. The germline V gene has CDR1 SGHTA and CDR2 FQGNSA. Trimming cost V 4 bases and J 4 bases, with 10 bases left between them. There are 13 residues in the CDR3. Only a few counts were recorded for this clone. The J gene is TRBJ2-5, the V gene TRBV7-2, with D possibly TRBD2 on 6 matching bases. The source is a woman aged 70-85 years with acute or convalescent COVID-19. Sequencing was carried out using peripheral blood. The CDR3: CASSWGDGETQYF. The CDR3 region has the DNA TGTGCCAGCAGCTGGGGGGACGGAGAGACCCAGTACTTC.